This T cell receptor beta chain originates from a study of cytomegalovirus exposure and HLA in healthy donors (dated by TCRdb to about 2017). Regarding the complete study: According to an earlier analysis of 587 of the donors, some 180 million T cells yielded 100 million or so unique TCR beta sequences and roughly 280 Gb of sequence data. Roughly 300 gigabases of sequencing data and approximately 80 million unique TCR sequences were included in an early release covering several hundred HLA-typed donors. Of the roughly 420 genotyped donors, roughly 80% were placed in the genetic ancestry cluster associated with self-reported Caucasian donors. The study aimed to test whether signatures of past pathogen exposure could be identified by cataloging public T cell receptors. The study used immunosequencing to profile the T cell repertoires of under 700 subjects and linked those repertoires to cytomegalovirus serostatus. A separate validation cohort of over a hundred different subjects was used in addition to the 666-subject first cohort. To predict cytomegalovirus infection status, the study combined high-throughput TCR immunosequencing, statistical association of individual TCRs with disease status, and machine learning. In a later analysis, previously published TCR beta repertoires from about 670 donors were re-analyzed and high-resolution HLA genotyping was added so that TCR occurrence patterns could be studied. In the later analysis, no new phenotypic data were used to find candidate immune exposures; instead, reliance was placed on TCR beta sequences and their occurrence across donors. In an earlier analysis of several hundred of the donors, high-throughput TCR beta sequencing was used to judge whether each TCR beta V gene segment behaved as functional or pseudogenic. Alongside the repertoire data, information on donor age, sex, ethnicity and CMV serostatus was compiled. Genome-wide SNP genotypes for about 55% of the 666 donors were used in a later genetic analysis, which treated that subset as a discovery cohort. All discovery cohort repertoires had been generated on a single sequencing platform. HLA typing covered class I and class II loci at four-digit resolution. The number of typed donors differed by locus: about 620-640 for A, B, C, DRB1 and DQB1; 522 for DQA1; 606 for DPA1; and about 450 for DPB1. Roughly five DR-DQ haplotypes were handled as single units for association and clustering because linkage in the cohort was strong. Among a few hundred genotyped donors of the cohort, an average of approximately 230,000 unique TCR beta nucleotide sequences were sequenced per donor, around 20% of them non-productive. Beyond this particular receptor, the publication reports: According to a later analysis, parvovirus B19, influenza, CMV and Epstein-Barr virus appeared linked to several top co-occurrence clusters. A few of the identified cytomegalovirus-associated TCR beta chains were confirmed in vitro to be specific for cytomegalovirus antigens. The presence/absence analyses assumed that sequencing depth was roughly uniform across donors, and that assumption may not be true. Roughly 17 rarely observed V segments, including chromosome 9 orphons, were excluded from the earlier analysis of several hundred of the donors because counts were too low. The authors suggested that the approach could potentially be generalized to other disease states and immunological phenotypes. Linkage disequilibrium might explain the correlated functional status among segregating V segments, but an unknown experimental factor could not be excluded. In a later analysis, HLA-associated TCR beta chains were found to be more clonally expanded and to have lower generation probabilities than equally common non-associated chains. Because HLA typing was missing for some donors at each locus, association tests included only the typed subset. V-gene and J-gene trimming of TCR beta chains was associated with a missense DCLRE1C variant in a later genetic analysis, and the association was replicated in an independent cohort. The classifier was reported to diagnose cytomegalovirus status with high specificity and sensitivity in both the original and validation cohorts. In a later analysis, 15,000 to 20,000 TCR beta sequences were associated with specific HLA alleles at a false discovery rate of 0.05. A further reported finding was that TCR beta sequences accurately predicted the HLA-A and HLA-B alleles for most subjects in the first cohort. When HLA alleles, especially DR and DQ, strongly co-occurred, TCR associations were difficult to assign to individual alleles. Most CMV-associated TCR beta chains appeared to be HLA-restricted in a later analysis, and the HLA associations seemed to be driven largely by CMV exposure. Because the 87-base-pair reads could not distinguish some IMGT-functional V segments, including TRBV6-2 and TRBV6-3, those segments were excluded. CMV serostatus was the only immune exposure information available for the cohort. This cohort had only TCR beta chains sequenced, and the lack of alpha or paired-chain data limited which features could be detected. According to a later genetic analysis, donors in an Asian-associated ancestry cluster had fewer N-insertions in productive TCRs than the roughly 660-donor mean. In an earlier analysis of around 600 of the donors, most TCR beta V segments were observed in productive rearrangements about 87% or about 30% of the time, broadly matching IMGT annotations. The study gave a list of about 160 TCR beta chains associated with cytomegalovirus. The sequencing pipeline was judged likely to have produced a cluster of highly shared sequence variants as a technical artifact. Most TCR sequences were observed very rarely across donors, whereas some public TCRs were present in many individuals. According to a later analysis, TCR association rates differed among HLA loci, with DRB1 alleles showing the most associated TCRs and HLA-C alleles showing the fewest.

For this clone: The antigen it recognizes is unknown. Within one base of it there is no much larger clone, and no base qualities were kept.

Library preparation used the immunoSEQ multiplex PCR assay. The multiplex PCR relied on a mix of 60 forward primers for TCR Vbeta segments and 13 reverse primers for TCR Jbeta segments. Amplification of the CDR3 region of rearranged TCR beta genes was performed with a multiplex PCR assay on genomic DNA. Amplified TCR beta libraries were sequenced as 87-base-pair reads on the Illumina HiSeq System. The paper's processing steps were these. A later analysis tallied around 87 million unique TCR beta chains across the 700 or so repertoires, and about 10 million of those chains were shared by two or more donors. Raw reads were error-corrected and collapsed into unique sequences with a nearest-neighbor algorithm that merged closely related sequences to remove PCR and sequencing errors. Alignment of CDR3 sequences to IMGT reference sequences was used to assign V, D and J gene segments. For a sequence to be retained, a match of at least six nucleotides was required to both a V gene segment and a J gene segment. Rearrangements were classified as productive when the CDR3 lacked stop codons and remained in frame with V and J, and all other rearrangements were classified as non-productive. Following IMGT convention, CDR3 was defined as the stretch from the second conserved V-encoded cysteine up to the conserved J-encoded phenylalanine. In an earlier analysis of 500 to 650 of the donors, sequences lacking an unambiguous match to a single V gene segment were excluded. In an earlier analysis of roughly 500 of the donors, V segments were called functional above 56.7% productive rearrangements and were called segregating when the between-donor standard deviation exceeded 5%. A statistical classification framework was developed to diagnose cytomegalovirus status using the catalog of TCR beta chain sequences. V and J gene assignment, in a later analysis, came from comparing TCR nucleotide sequences with IMGT/GENE-DB human TR gene sequences. In a later analysis, CDR3 sequences and most-parsimonious VDJ recombination scenarios were assigned using the TCRdist pipeline. In a later analysis, each TCR beta chain was defined by its CDR3 amino acid sequence together with its V-gene family, and reads lacking a unique V-gene family were excluded. To address suspected cross-contamination and a sequencing artifact, a later analysis removed a few hundred highly shared, low-generation-probability nucleotide sequences. In a later analysis, a clonal expansion index for each public chain was calculated from normalized within-repertoire ranks of inferred template counts. In a later analysis, generation probabilities were computed with a VDJ recombination model fitted to out-of-frame rearrangements, and the resulting probabilities were checked against IGoR. In a later analysis, hypergeometric tests were used to score TCR-TCR, TCR-HLA and TCR-CMV co-occurrence, with a repertoire-size bias correction applied to TCR pairs. False discovery rates were estimated in a later analysis by permuting HLA or CMV assignments 20 times. A later analysis grouped co-occurring TCRs with DBSCAN, adding TCRdist sequence similarity when clustering within HLA-allele-positive subsets. Co-occurrence clustering excluded repertoires with fewer than 30,000 or more than 120,000 public chains, plus five with anomalous nucleotide sharing. TCRdb re-hosts the immuneACCESS table, in-frame sequences only. Its copies lack some clones; in the studies checked, an unresolved V gene accounts for under half of them, and the cause for the rest is not known. V and J calls and clone size are those listed in that table; D and trimming were worked out from the DNA. The table for this sample lists about 150,000 clones; 60% to 85% of them were counted only once. 3% to 4% of the sample rests with the top ten.

The cohort comprised around 700 healthy bone marrow donors. All cohort members were sampled while nominally healthy, although unrecorded immune exposures were likely present. The donor was CMV seronegative and belonged to the group of under 400 seronegative cohort members. Every donor gave a peripheral blood sample, and the peripheral blood mononuclear cells from that sample were used for TCR beta sequencing. Genomic DNA extraction from the blood cell samples was performed with the Qiagen DNeasy Blood Extraction Kit. At the junction V is shortened by 4 bases and J by 3 bases; bases outside the gene matches: 10. The germline V gene encodes CDR1 SGHNT and CDR2 YENEEA. Taken from cysteine to phenylalanine, the CDR3 has 16 residues. Only CDR3 DNA remains: 48 bases, in frame from the first base.

The material sequenced was PBMCs. The source of this sequence is a woman aged 40 to 55 in good health and CMV-seronegative. The V and J segments used are TRBV11-3 and TRBJ2-7, and 9 bases in between align with TRBD2. The sequenced DNA: TGTGCCAGCAGCTCGGGGGTAGGTAGCGGGAGCTACGAGCAGTACTTC. Its protein product is CASSSGVGSGSYEQYF.